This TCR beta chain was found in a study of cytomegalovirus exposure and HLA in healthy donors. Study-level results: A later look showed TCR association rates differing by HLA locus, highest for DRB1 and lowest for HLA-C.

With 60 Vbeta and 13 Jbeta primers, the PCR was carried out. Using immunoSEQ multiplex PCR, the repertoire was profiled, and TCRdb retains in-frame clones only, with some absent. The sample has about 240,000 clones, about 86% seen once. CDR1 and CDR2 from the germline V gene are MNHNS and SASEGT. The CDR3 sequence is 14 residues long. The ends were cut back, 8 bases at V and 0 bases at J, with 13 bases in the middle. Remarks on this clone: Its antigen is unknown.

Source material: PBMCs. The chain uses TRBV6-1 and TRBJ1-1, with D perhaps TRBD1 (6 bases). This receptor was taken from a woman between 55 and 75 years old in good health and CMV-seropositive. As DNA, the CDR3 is TGTGCCAGCGATAGGGGGTATATGAACACTGAAGCTTTCTTT. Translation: CASDRGYMNTEAFF.